This TCR beta chain comes out of a study of T cells after yellow fever vaccination. Trimming cost V 1 base and J 3 bases, with 16 bases left between them. The germline gives CDR1 LGHNA, CDR2 YNFKEQ. The CDR3 contains 17 residues. This clonotype was seen only a few times. In making TCR cDNA, 5'RACE template switching added a universal primer site and UMIs to it. TCRdb reanalysed the 5' RACE reads using MiXCR and keeps one entry per CDR3 protein. The sample has nearly 350,000 distinct CDR3 sequences, less than 9.5% seen once. This clonotype was sampled from a man between 18 and 29 years old who received the YFV17D yellow fever vaccine. Specimen: PBMCs, collected 35 to 50 days after the first yellow fever vaccination. The chain has TRBV4-2 and TRBJ1-5; D unclear. The CDR3 spells CASSQGANTAINQPQHF. In DNA form, the CDR3 reads TGTGCCAGCAGCCAAGGGGCGAATACAGCGATCAATCAGCCCCAGCATTTT.